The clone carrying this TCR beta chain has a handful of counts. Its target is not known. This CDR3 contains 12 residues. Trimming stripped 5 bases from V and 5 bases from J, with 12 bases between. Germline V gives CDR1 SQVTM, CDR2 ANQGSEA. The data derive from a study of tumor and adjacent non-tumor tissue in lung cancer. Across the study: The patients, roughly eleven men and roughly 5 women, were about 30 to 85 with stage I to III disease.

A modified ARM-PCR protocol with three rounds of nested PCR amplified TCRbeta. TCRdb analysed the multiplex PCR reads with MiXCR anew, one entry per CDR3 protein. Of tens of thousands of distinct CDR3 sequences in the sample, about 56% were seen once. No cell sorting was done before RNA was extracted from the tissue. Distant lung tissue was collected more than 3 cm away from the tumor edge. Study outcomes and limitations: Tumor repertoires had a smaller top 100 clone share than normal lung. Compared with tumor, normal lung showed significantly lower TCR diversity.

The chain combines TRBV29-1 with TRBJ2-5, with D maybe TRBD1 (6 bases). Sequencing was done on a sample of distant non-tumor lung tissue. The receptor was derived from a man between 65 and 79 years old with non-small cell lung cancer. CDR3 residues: CSVYGTWETQYF. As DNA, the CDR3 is TGCAGCGTTTACGGGACATGGGAGACCCAGTACTTC.